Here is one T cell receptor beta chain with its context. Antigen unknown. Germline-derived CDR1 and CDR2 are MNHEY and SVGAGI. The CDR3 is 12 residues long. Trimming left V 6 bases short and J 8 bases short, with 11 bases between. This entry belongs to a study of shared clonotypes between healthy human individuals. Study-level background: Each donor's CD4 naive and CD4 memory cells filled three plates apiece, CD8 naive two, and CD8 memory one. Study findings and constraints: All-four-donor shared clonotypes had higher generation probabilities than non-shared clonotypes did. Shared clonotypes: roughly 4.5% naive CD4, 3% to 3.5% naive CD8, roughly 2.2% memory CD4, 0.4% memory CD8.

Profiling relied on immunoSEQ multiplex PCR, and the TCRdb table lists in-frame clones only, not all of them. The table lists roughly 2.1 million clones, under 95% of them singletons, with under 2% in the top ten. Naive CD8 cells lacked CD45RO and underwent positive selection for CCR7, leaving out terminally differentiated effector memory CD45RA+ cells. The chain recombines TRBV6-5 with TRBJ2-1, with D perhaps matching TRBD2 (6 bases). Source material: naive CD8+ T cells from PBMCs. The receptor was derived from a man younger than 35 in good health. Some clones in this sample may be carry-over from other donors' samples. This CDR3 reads CASRERGYEQFF. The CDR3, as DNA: TGTGCCAGCAGAGAACGGGGGTATGAGCAGTTCTTC.